These 13 T cell receptor beta chains originate from one sample sequenced in a study of cytomegalovirus exposure and HLA in healthy donors. The assay was immunoSEQ multiplex PCR, and TCRdb's table has in-frame clones only and misses some. The table includes 45,000 to 70,000 clones, more than 80% detected once. The sample comprised PBMCs. Every receptor here comes from a woman younger than 30 in good health and CMV-seronegative.

This clone appeared once. The CDR3 spells CASRSPKDDRFSYTEAFF. CDR3 coding DNA: TGTGCCAGTCGATCGCCGAAGGACGACAGGTTCTCCTACACTGAAGCTTTCTTT. The rearrangement links TRBV19 to TRBJ1-1; perhaps TRBD1 as D (6 bases). Looked up from germline, CDR1 is LNHDA and CDR2 is SQIVND (reference sequence). V was shortened by 8 bases and J by 3 bases, with 28 bases between the two germline ends. The CDR3 covers 18 residues.

The chain is built from TRBV6-1 and TRBJ2-5; TRBD2 is a possible D gene (6 bases). Looked up from germline, CDR1 is MNHNS and CDR2 is SASEGT. The CDR3 is made up of 15 amino acids. V was shortened by 2 bases and J by 5 bases, with 15 bases between the two germline ends. The DNA of the CDR3 is TGTGCCAGCAGTGAATTGGGGCGGAGCGGGGAGACCCAGTACTTC. This encodes CASSELGRSGETQYF.

The CDR3 DNA reads as TGTGCCAGCAGCAAAGCCATACACAGGGGTGGTATGGAGAACACTGAAGCTTTCTTT. This encodes CASSKAIHRGGMENTEAFF. The rearrangement joins TRBV21-1 to TRBJ1-1; the table's D call of TRBD1 was not tested on the DNA. TRBV21-1 is an annotated pseudogene. The CDR3 has 19 amino acids.

The chain uses TRBV18 and TRBJ2-1, with D tentatively TRBD2 (6 bases). This CDR3 spans 14 amino acids. V shed 6 bases and J shed 2 bases, with 11 bases lying between them. From germline, CDR1 is KGHSH and CDR2 LQKENI. The CDR3 protein is CASSETSAYNEQFF. The CDR3 DNA is TGTGCCAGCTCGGAGACTAGTGCCTACAATGAGCAGTTCTTC.

This clone was picked up one time. The chain has TRBV30 and TRBJ1-1; perhaps TRBD1 as D (5 bases). V lost 0 bases to trimming and J lost 4 bases, with 12 bases between them. Germline assignment: CDR1 GTSNPN and CDR2 SVGIG (reference sequence). The CDR3 runs 14 residues. The CDR3 spells CAWSVRGRTTEAFF. CDR3 bases: TGTGCCTGGAGTGTACGGGGGAGAACCACTGAAGCTTTCTTT.

The V gene is TRBV7-6, the J gene TRBJ2-2; 7 positions agree with TRBD2. V shed 5 bases and J 6 bases; nucleotides not matched to a gene: 12. The CDR3 covers 16 residues. Germline values: CDR1 SGHVS, CDR2 FNYEAQ. The CDR3, as DNA: TGTGCCAGCAGCCCCCGGGGAGGGTTCTCCCCCGGGGAGCTGTTTTTT. This gives the protein CASSPRGGFSPGELFF. Drawing the rest from reference TRBV7-6 and TRBJ2-2, the complete variable domain is GAGVSQSPRYKVTKRGQDVALRCDPISGHVSLYWYRQALGQGPEFLTYFNYEAQQDKSGLPNDRFSAERPEGSISTLTIQRTEQRDSAMYRCASSPRGGFSPGELFFGEGSRLTVL.

This chain joins TRBV11-2 and TRBJ2-2; D is unresolved. From germline, CDR1 is SGHAT and CDR2 FQNNGV. The CDR3 has 15 amino acids. V lost 6 bases and J lost 1, with 12 bases in between. The CDR3 sequence: CASSALSGNTGELFF. CDR3 DNA: TGTGCCAGCAGTGCGTTATCGGGGAACACCGGGGAGCTGTTTTTT.

The chain recombines TRBV30 with TRBJ2-1; 8 bases are shared with TRBD1. CDR1 is GTSNPN and CDR2 is SVGIG in the germline V gene (reference sequence). V was clipped by 4 bases and J by 6 bases; unmatched bases: 8. The CDR3 is 14 amino acids. The CDR3 nucleotides read TGTGCCTGGACCCCGGGACAGGCTACCAATGAGCAGTTCTTC. Protein product: CAWTPGQATNEQFF.

V usage is TRBV5-6 and J usage is TRBJ1-2, with TRBD1 identical over 11 bases. Trimming removed 5 bases from V and 2 bases from J; junction bases left unmatched: 5. The CDR3 spans 15 residues. CDR1 and CDR2 (germline): SGHDT, YYEEEE. CDR3 DNA: TGTGCCAGCAGAGAGGACAGGGGGCCGAACTATGGCTACACCTTC. Encoded protein: CASREDRGPNYGYTF.

The V call is TRBV6-6, the J call TRBJ2-1; 9 nucleotides line up with TRBD1. The CDR3 has 16 amino acids. The junction had 11 bases not matched to a gene; V was cut back by 4 bases and J by 7 bases. Germline V gene lookup returns CDR1 MNHNY and CDR2 SVGAGI (reference sequence). The CDR3, as DNA: TGTGCCAGCAGTTTCACAACAGGGGGCCGGGTGAATGAGCAGTTCTTC. Its translation: CASSFTTGGRVNEQFF.

The V gene is TRBV6-5, the J gene TRBJ1-5, with 10 positions matching TRBD1. The germline V gene encodes CDR1 MNHEY and CDR2 SVGAGI. The CDR3 totals 15 residues. J gave up 6 bases and V 2 bases, and 4 bases lay outside the gene matches. The CDR3 bases are TGTGCCAGCAGTTACGGGGGACAGGGGCCTCAGCCCCAGCATTTT. Protein product: CASSYGGQGPQPQHF.

V and J are TRBV27 and TRBJ1-1, with TRBD1 as a possible D gene (6 bases). V lost 3 bases and J 1 base, leaving 18 bases between the germline ends. This CDR3 region has 17 residues. Per germline, CDR1 MNHEY and CDR2 SMNVEV (reference sequence). CDR3 coding DNA: TGTGCCAGCAGTTTTCTCACCCCGACAGGACCGAACACTGAAGCTTTCTTT. It specifies CASSFLTPTGPNTEAFF.

V and J are TRBV19 and TRBJ1-2, with 8 bases lining up with TRBD1. Per the germline V gene, CDR1 is LNHDA and CDR2 is SQIVND (reference sequence). The CDR3 is 15 residues long. Trimming removed 3 bases from V and 3 bases from J; junction bases left unmatched: 6. CDR3 DNA: TGTGCCAGTAGTATGCAGGGGGCGTCGGACTATGGCTACACCTTC. Protein product: CASSMQGASDYGYTF. Looking up the rest from reference TRBV19 and TRBJ1-2 gives the full variable domain: DGGITQSPKYLFRKEGQNVTLSCEQNLNHDAMYWYRQDPGQGLRLIYYSQIVNDFQKGDIAEGYSVSREKKESFPLTVTSAQKNPTAFYLCASSMQGASDYGYTFGSGTRLTVV.